Below, 25 T cell receptor beta chains from the same sample are listed, as sequenced in a study of T cells after yellow fever vaccination. TCRdb recomputed calls from the 5' RACE reads with MiXCR, one row per CDR3 protein. Among approximately 120,000 distinct CDR3 sequences listed, almost 9% were seen once. The sequences come from CD8+ T cells sorted from PBMCs, collected on the day of the yellow fever booster vaccination. The source is a man aged 18-30 years who received the YFV17D yellow fever vaccine.

The table lists this clonotype with a few counts. The V and J genes are TRBV11-3 and TRBJ2-3; D is unresolved. V gave up 5 bases and J gave up 0 bases, with 9 bases separating them. CDR1 and CDR2 (germline): SGHNT, YENEEA. The length of the CDR3 is 14 residues. CDR3 bases: TGTGCCAGCAGCGCCGGCAGTAGCACAGATACGCAGTATTTT. It translates to CASSAGSSTDTQYF.

This chain joins TRBV6-4 and TRBJ2-1; 11 bases fit TRBD1. This CDR3 contains 16 residues. Germline-derived CDR1 and CDR2 are MRHNA and SNTAGT. J lost 4 bases, V lost 5 bases, and 7 bases had no gene match. CDR3 in DNA: TGTGCCAGCAGTCCTGGGGGACAGGGGGAGTACAATGAGCAGTTCTTC. It specifies CASSPGGQGEYNEQFF.

The chain links TRBV5-6 to TRBJ1-1; D might be TRBD1 (5 bases). This CDR3 has 13 residues. V dropped 5 bases and J dropped 1 base, with 9 bases sitting between them. Germline V gives CDR1 SGHDT, CDR2 YYEEEE. The CDR3 nucleotides read TGTGCCAGCAGTATGGGGGGGAACACTGAAGCTTTCTTT. This gives the protein CASSMGGNTEAFF.

The rearrangement uses TRBV12-5 and TRBJ2-5; D might be TRBD2 (6 bases). V lost 5 bases, J lost 7 bases, and 17 bases lay in between. Germline V gives CDR1 LGHNT, CDR2 FRNRAP. The CDR3 totals 14 residues. In DNA, the CDR3 is TGTGCTAGTGGTCAAGGACTACAGGTCGGGACCCAGTACTTC. Its protein product is CASGQGLQVGTQYF.

The rearrangement uses TRBV20-1 and TRBJ1-5, with a possible D match to TRBD1 (5 bases). The CDR3 has 17 amino acids. CDR1 DFQATT and CDR2 SNEGSKA come from the germline V gene (reference sequence). The V end lost 0 bases, the J end lost 7 bases, and 22 bases lay between the germline ends. CDR3 loop: CSAREQRGTGSEQPQHF. The CDR3 coding sequence is TGCAGTGCTAGAGAGCAGAGGGGTACGGGGTCGGAACAGCCCCAGCATTTT.

This clonotype was seen a few times. CDR3 amino acids: CASTPPSRDRNTEAFF. CDR3 sequence (DNA): TGTGCCAGCACCCCGCCTAGTCGGGACCGGAACACTGAAGCTTTCTTT. V and J are TRBV21-1 and TRBJ1-1. TRBV21-1 is a pseudogene locus. The CDR3 has 16 amino acids.

This clonotype was seen a handful of times. The chain employs TRBV10-3 and TRBJ2-6; 8 bases map to TRBD1. Per the germline V gene, CDR1 is ENHRY and CDR2 is SYGVKD. Losses at the gene ends were 10 bases for V and 2 bases for J; bases not matched to a gene: 7. The CDR3 has 15 residues. The CDR3 reads CATKQGEAGANVLTF. The CDR3 DNA sequence: TGTGCCACCAAACAGGGGGAAGCTGGGGCCAACGTCCTGACTTTC.

The chain recombines TRBV7-8 with TRBJ1-5; D is unclear. In germline, CDR1 is SGHVS, CDR2 FQNEAQ. V shed 3 bases and J shed 2 bases, with 8 bases lying between them. This CDR3 is built from 14 residues. CDR3 nucleotides: TGTGCCAGCAGCTTCCTGCCTGGCAATCAGCCCCAGCATTTT. It is translated as CASSFLPGNQPQHF.

This clonotype was seen only once. A junction boundary mismatches the germline segment, possibly from a read error. The chain uses TRBV11-3 and TRBJ2-1; D is undetermined. The CDR3 runs 13 residues. Germline-derived CDR1 and CDR2 are SGHNT and YENEEA. The CDR3 nucleotides are TGTGCCAGCATCTTACCTAACCGAAATGAGCAGTTCTTC. Translated, it gives CASILPNRNEQFF.

This chain connects TRBV10-3 to TRBJ2-3; maybe TRBD2 (6 bases). The CDR3 extends over 17 amino acids. Trimming took off 2 bases at V and 0 bases at J, with 15 bases between the two ends. CDR1 ENHRY and CDR2 SYGVKD come from the germline V gene. The DNA of the CDR3 is TGTGCCATCAGTGAGGATTTGGCGGGACTTAGCACAGATACGCAGTATTTT. This sequence encodes CAISEDLAGLSTDTQYF.

Only a few counts were recorded for this clonotype. This chain joins TRBV5-4 and TRBJ1-2; D gene ambiguous. CDR1 SGHNT and CDR2 YYREEE come from the germline V gene (reference sequence). The CDR3 covers 15 residues. V was cut by 4 bases and J by 2 bases, with 15 bases left in between. The CDR3 nucleotides are TGTGCCAGCAGCGGCCAGGAGTGGATGAACTATGGCTACACCTTC. It codes for CASSGQEWMNYGYTF.

This clonotype has more than one count but fewer than ten. The CDR3 nucleotides are TGTGCCAGCAGCCAAGATCCGGGCACCTACAATGAGCAGTTCTTC. This encodes CASSQDPGTYNEQFF. V and J are TRBV3-1 and TRBJ2-1, with D unresolved. V gave up 0 bases and J gave up 2 bases, with 8 bases separating them. The CDR3 runs 15 residues. From germline, CDR1 is LGHDT and CDR2 YNNKEL (reference sequence).

The V gene is TRBV10-3, the J gene TRBJ1-2; D ambiguous. Looked up from germline, CDR1 is ENHRY and CDR2 is SYGVKD. Trimming shortened V by 4 bases and J by 0 bases, and 6 bases separated the two germline ends. CDR3 length: 13 residues. The chain's CDR3 is CAISATANYGYTF. The CDR3 DNA follows: TGTGCCATCAGTGCTACAGCTAACTATGGCTACACCTTC.

V usage is TRBV14 and J usage is TRBJ2-1; 8 positions agree with TRBD2. The CDR3 runs to 17 residues. V lost 2 bases to trimming and J lost 2 bases; unmatched junction nucleotides: 8. In germline, CDR1 is SGHDN, CDR2 FVKESK. CDR3 coding DNA: TGTGCCAGCAGCCAACCCTTCACTAGCGGTCCCTACAATGAGCAGTTCTTC. It translates to CASSQPFTSGPYNEQFF.

This clonotype was seen a handful of times. The rearrangement joins TRBV20-1 to TRBJ2-7; TRBD2 matches 14 bases. The CDR3 spans 19 residues. Germline assignment: CDR1 DFQATT and CDR2 SNEGSKA (reference sequence). J was trimmed by 1 base and V by 5 bases; bases with no gene match: 16. CDR3 protein: CSAPLGWQGLAGASYEQYF. The CDR3 nucleotides read TGCAGTGCTCCACTAGGCTGGCAGGGACTAGCGGGGGCGTCCTACGAGCAGTACTTC.

The chain couples TRBV12-3 or TRBV12-4 to TRBJ2-2, with a weak D call TRBD1 (5 bases). The CDR3 has 16 residues. V was cut by 4 bases and J by 7 bases, with 19 bases left in between. The CDR3 bases are TGTGCCAGCAGTTACTATGTGACAGTAGAAGTCGGGGAGCTGTTTTTT. Amino acid sequence: CASSYYVTVEVGELFF.

This chain connects TRBV4-3 to TRBJ2-7; either TRBD1 or TRBD2 may fit D (5 bases each). The length of the CDR3 is 15 residues. Germline assignment: CDR1 LGHNA and CDR2 YSLEER. V dropped 1 base and J dropped 3 bases, with 13 bases sitting between them. The DNA of the CDR3 is TGCGCCAGCAGCCAAGGACCGGGACGGCACTACGAGCAGTACTTC. Its protein product is CASSQGPGRHYEQYF.

This clonotype appeared a few times. This chain links TRBV4-1 with TRBJ1-4, with D hard to call. V was cut by 0 bases and J by 3 bases, with 14 bases left in between. The germline V gene has CDR1 MGHRA and CDR2 YSYEKL. This CDR3 is 17 amino acids long. The CDR3 sequence: CASSQDRTLGANEKLFF. The DNA of the CDR3 is TGCGCCAGCAGCCAAGATCGAACTTTAGGAGCTAATGAAAAACTGTTTTTT.

This clonotype came up a few times. This CDR3 reads CASSVPSWTGELFF. The CDR3 nucleotides are TGTGCCAGCAGTGTCCCTTCCTGGACCGGGGAGCTGTTTTTT. V usage is TRBV2 and J usage is TRBJ2-2; D is unresolved. The V gene's germline CDR1 is SNHLY and CDR2 FYNNEI. This CDR3 spans 14 amino acids. Trimming shortened V by 4 bases and J by 5 bases, and 11 bases separated the two germline ends.

This clonotype showed up just a few times. The gene calls are TRBV4-2 and TRBJ2-5, with D possibly matching TRBD2 (6 bases). V was cut by 6 bases and J by 2 bases, with 16 bases left in between. Germline V lookup: CDR1 LGHNA, CDR2 YNFKEQ. The length of the CDR3 is 15 residues. CDR3: CASSLTTLAQETQYF. The CDR3 DNA sequence: TGTGCCAGCAGTCTCACCACCCTAGCGCAAGAGACCCAGTACTTC.

The sample holds a few counts of this clonotype. The V call is TRBV5-5, the J call TRBJ1-4; no firm D call. Looked up from germline, CDR1 is SGHKS and CDR2 is YYEKEE (reference sequence). The CDR3 is 14 residues long. The V gene lost 2 bases and the J gene lost 5 bases, with 10 bases spanning the gap. CDR3 nucleotides: TGTGCCAGCAGCTTAAGCCGTGGAAATGAAAAACTGTTTTTT. Translated: CASSLSRGNEKLFF.

This clonotype occurred a few times. The rearrangement joins TRBV6-2 or TRBV6-3 to TRBJ1-2; a weak D match, TRBD1 (5 bases). V gave up 5 bases and J gave up 2 bases, with 24 bases separating them. This CDR3 is built from 18 residues. CDR1 and CDR2 from the germline V gene are MNHEY and SVGEGT. The CDR3 sequence: CASSRLRPRDGFNYGYTF. In nucleotides, the CDR3 is TGTGCCAGCAGTCGATTGAGGCCCCGGGACGGATTCAACTATGGCTACACCTTC.

The V and J genes are TRBV6-2 or TRBV6-3 and TRBJ2-7, with no clear D. The CDR3 is 14 amino acids. CDR1 and CDR2 (germline): MNHEY, SVGEGT. V lost 7 bases to trimming and J lost 0 bases, with 13 bases between them. In nucleotides, the CDR3 is TGTGCCAGCACCTGGACGGACCTCTCCTACGAGCAGTACGTC. It is translated as CASTWTDLSYEQYV.

This chain links TRBV4-3 with TRBJ2-1; 7 positions agree with TRBD2. The V segment lost 4 bases and the J segment 3 bases; nucleotides outside the gene matches: 6. Germline CDR1 is LGHNA and CDR2 is YSLEER. The CDR3 covers 15 residues. CDR3 DNA: TGCGCCAGCAGCCCCACTAGCGATTTCTACAATGAGCAGTTCTTC. Its protein is CASSPTSDFYNEQFF.

This chain connects TRBV29-1 to TRBJ2-7; D might be TRBD1 or TRBD2, each matching 5 bases. V lost 7 bases and J 2 bases, leaving 15 bases between the germline ends. Germline V lookup: CDR1 SQVTM, CDR2 ANQGSEA. The CDR3 totals 13 residues. For the CDR3, the DNA is TGCAGCGCGGGGCCATTCATGACCTACGAGCAGTACTTC. It specifies CSAGPFMTYEQYF.